This T cell receptor (beta chain) was recovered during a study of T cells in localized non-small cell lung cancer. Here immunoSEQ multiplex PCR was the method, and the copy in TCRdb shows in-frame clones only, minus some. This table has 100,000 to 150,000 clones, around 90% appearing once. V was shortened by 8 bases and J by 4 bases, with 6 bases between the two germline ends. The germline gives CDR1 MNHEY, CDR2 SVGAGI. The CDR3 spans 11 residues. The sequenced sample was peripheral blood, obtained before any cancer treatment. V and J are TRBV6-5 and TRBJ1-3, with no clear D. The sequence derives from a female donor of 60 years or more with stage I lung adenocarcinoma. The chain's CDR3 is CASWRGNTIYF. The CDR3 coding sequence is TGTGCCAGCTGGAGAGGAAACACCATATATTTT.